Below, one T cell receptor (beta chain) is given with its context. Its antigen remains unidentified. The data were produced by immunoSEQ multiplex PCR, yet TCRdb's version contains in-frame clones alone and is incomplete. Among some 150,000 clones, 90% were seen once, and the ten largest hold approximately 2%. Germline V gene sequence: CDR1 MNHEY, CDR2 SVGAGI. The CDR3 loop spans 15 amino acids. Trimming at V came to 6 bases and at J to 2 bases, leaving 10 bases not matched to a gene. This entry is derived from a study of T cell responses to AZD1222 COVID-19 vaccine. Overall study: Both about-4-week and about-12-week second-dose recipients were combined.

Study-wide findings and caveats: The study identified only a handful of AZD1222 recipients as seropositive at baseline. Reports indicate that nearly half of spike-specific TCRs are directed at unmutated variant regions.

The input for sequencing was peripheral blood, taken on day 0 of AZD1222 vaccination. The sequence derives from an adult in good health. The rearrangement uses TRBV6-5 and TRBJ2-7; TRBD1 agrees at 7 bases. The CDR3 DNA is TGTGCCAGCAGAAGACAGGGCCCAGGCGCCTACGAGCAGTACTTC. It is translated as CASRRQGPGAYEQYF.